This T cell receptor (beta chain) was identified in a study of T cells after yellow fever vaccination. Study-wide findings and caveats: The appearance of a small share of clonotypes in both CD4 and CD8 compartments was observed. Most clones from primary vaccination resurfaced after the booster (96% CD4, 88% CD8).

The CDR3 spans 12 residues. CDR1 and CDR2 from the germline V gene are LGHDT and YNNKEL (reference sequence). Between the trimmed V and J ends, which lost 0 bases and 12 bases, there was a span of 9 bases. 5'RACE template switching produced TCR cDNA carrying a universal primer site and UMIs. TCRdb redid the calling of the 5' RACE reads with MiXCR, one entry per CDR3 protein. The sample has about 340,000 distinct CDR3 sequences; roughly an eighth are singletons. In the case of this clonotype: Its antigen is as yet unknown.

The input for sequencing was CD4+ T cells sorted from PBMCs, taken 15 days after the yellow fever booster vaccination. This rearrangement joins TRBV3-1 to TRBJ2-1; a possible D gene is TRBD2 (5 bases). This clonotype was sampled from a man in his late teens or twenties who received the YFV17D yellow fever vaccine. The CDR3 spells CASSQELAWQFF. The CDR3 nucleotides read TGTGCCAGCAGCCAAGAGCTAGCTTGGCAGTTCTTC.